A single sample is the source of the 2 T cell receptor beta chains below, sequenced in a study of long-term antiretroviral therapy in people with HIV (dated by TCRdb to between 2022 and 2023). Sequencing of the TRB variable region was done with the immunoSEQ hsTCRB v3.0 assay at survey level resolution. The table was pulled from immuneACCESS by TCRdb, which kept in-frame rearrangements only. Such tables lose some clones; where checked, under half of the loss comes from unresolved V genes, and the rest has no known cause. The sample yields almost 35,000 clones; roughly 81% were counted once. The top ten constitute 4.8% of the sample. The sequencing here drew on unsorted PBMCs, taken roughly 2.8 years before starting antiretroviral therapy. The receptors derive from a woman in her twenties or thirties with HIV.

The CDR3 here is CASSPEIVGNTEAFF. The DNA of the CDR3 is TGTGCCAGCAGCCCGGAAATCGTAGGGAACACTGAAGCTTTCTTT. The V gene is TRBV4-2, the J gene TRBJ1-1, with D unclear. The CDR3 is made up of 15 amino acids. Trimming stripped 4 bases from V and 1 base from J, with 13 bases between. The V gene's germline CDR1 is LGHNA and CDR2 YNFKEQ.

In its sample, this clone was seen a few times. The chain uses TRBV27 and TRBJ2-2; no reliable D call. The CDR3 loop spans 12 amino acids. The V gene's germline CDR1 is MNHEY and CDR2 SMNVEV (reference sequence). With 5 bases removed from V and 5 bases from J, the gap between germline ends came to 6 bases. In DNA, the CDR3 is TGTGCCAGCAGTCGTGCTACCGGGGAGCTGTTTTTT. Its protein product is CASSRATGELFF.